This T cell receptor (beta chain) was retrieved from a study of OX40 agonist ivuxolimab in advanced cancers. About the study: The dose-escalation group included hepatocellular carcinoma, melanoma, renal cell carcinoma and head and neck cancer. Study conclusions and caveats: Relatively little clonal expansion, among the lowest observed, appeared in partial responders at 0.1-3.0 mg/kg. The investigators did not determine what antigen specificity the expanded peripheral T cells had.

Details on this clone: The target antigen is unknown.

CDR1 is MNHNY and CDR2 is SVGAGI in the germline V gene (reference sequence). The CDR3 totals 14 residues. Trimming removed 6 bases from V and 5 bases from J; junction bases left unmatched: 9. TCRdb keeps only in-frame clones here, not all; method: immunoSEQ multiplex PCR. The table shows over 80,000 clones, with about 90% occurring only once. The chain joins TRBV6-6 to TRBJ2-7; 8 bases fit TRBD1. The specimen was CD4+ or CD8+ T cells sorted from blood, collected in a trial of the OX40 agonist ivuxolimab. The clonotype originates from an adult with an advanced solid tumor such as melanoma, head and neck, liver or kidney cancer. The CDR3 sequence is CASRPSGGMNEQYF. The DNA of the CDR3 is TGTGCCAGCAGGCCCTCAGGGGGCATGAACGAGCAGTACTTC.